This T cell receptor beta chain was found in a study of blood T cell repertoires in COVID-19. Study-level background: There were acute and convalescent COVID-19 samples, and they came from the United States, Italy and Spain.

Germline V gene lookup returns CDR1 SGHNT and CDR2 YENEEA. V lost 5 bases and J 0 bases, leaving 9 bases between the germline ends. The CDR3 sequence is 14 residues long. Clones were read by immunoSEQ multiplex PCR, and TCRdb kept only the in-frame ones, dropping some. The sample consists of 220,000 or so clones, approximately 80% of them appearing once. Sample: peripheral blood. This receptor was identified in a woman aged 55-69 years who had recovered from COVID-19. The chain uses TRBV11-3 and TRBJ2-3; tentatively, D is TRBD1 (6 bases). The CDR3 DNA sequence: TGTGCCAGCAGCGGACAGCAAAGCACAGATACGCAGTATTTT. It yields the protein CASSGQQSTDTQYF.